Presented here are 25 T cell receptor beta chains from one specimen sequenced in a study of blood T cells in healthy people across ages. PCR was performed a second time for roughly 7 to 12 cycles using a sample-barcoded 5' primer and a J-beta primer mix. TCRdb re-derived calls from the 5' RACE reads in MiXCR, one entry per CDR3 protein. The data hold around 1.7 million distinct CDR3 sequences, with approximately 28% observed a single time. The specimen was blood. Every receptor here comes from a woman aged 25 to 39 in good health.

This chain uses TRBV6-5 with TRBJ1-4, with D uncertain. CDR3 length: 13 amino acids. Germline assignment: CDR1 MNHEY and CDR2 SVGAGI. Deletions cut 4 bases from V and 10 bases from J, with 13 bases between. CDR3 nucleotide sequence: TGTGCCAGCAGTTTATGGACGTCCCTAAAACTGTTTTTT. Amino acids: CASSLWTSLKLFF.

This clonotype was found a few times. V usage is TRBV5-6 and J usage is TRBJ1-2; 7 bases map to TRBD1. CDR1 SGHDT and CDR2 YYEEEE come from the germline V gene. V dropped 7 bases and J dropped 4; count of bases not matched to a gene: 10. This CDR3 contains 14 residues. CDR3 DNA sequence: TGTGCCAGCTCTCCTCAGGACAGGAGCTATGGCTACACCTTC. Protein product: CASSPQDRSYGYTF.

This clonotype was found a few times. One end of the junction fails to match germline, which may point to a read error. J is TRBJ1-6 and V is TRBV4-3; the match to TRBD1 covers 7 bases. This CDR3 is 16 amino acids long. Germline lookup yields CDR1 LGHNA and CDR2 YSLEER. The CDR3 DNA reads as TGCGCCGGCAGCCAAGTACCGGGACAGCCGAATTCACCCCTCCACTTT. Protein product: CAGSQVPGQPNSPLHF.

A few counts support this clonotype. In DNA, the CDR3 is TGTGCCAGCAGTCCCTGGGACAGTAATCAGCCCCAGCATTTT. This codes for CASSPWDSNQPQHF. V is TRBV6-5 and J is TRBJ1-5, with TRBD1 matching over 7 bases. The germline V gene encodes CDR1 MNHEY and CDR2 SVGAGI. The CDR3 has 14 residues. V lost 5 bases, J lost 4 bases, and 5 bases stayed unmatched.

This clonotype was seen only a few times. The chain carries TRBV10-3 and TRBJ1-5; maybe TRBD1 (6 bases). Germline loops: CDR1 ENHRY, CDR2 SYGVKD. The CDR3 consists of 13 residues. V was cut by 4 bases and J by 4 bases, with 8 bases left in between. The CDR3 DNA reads TGTGCCATCAGTGTAGGACAGAATCAGCCCCAGCATTTT. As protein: CAISVGQNQPQHF.

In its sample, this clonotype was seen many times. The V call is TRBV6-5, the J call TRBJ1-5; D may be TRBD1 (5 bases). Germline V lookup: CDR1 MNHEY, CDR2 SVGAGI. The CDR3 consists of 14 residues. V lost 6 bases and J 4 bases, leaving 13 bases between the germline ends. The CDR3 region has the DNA TGTGCCAGCAGGCCCTTAGGGGTTAATCAGCCCCAGCATTTT. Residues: CASRPLGVNQPQHF.

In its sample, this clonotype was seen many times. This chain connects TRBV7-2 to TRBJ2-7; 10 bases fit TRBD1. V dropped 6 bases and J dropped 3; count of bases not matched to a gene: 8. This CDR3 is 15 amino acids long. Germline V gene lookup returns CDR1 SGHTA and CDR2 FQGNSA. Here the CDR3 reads CASRRSRDRGYEQYF. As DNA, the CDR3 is TGTGCCAGCAGGCGATCCCGGGACAGGGGCTACGAGCAGTACTTC. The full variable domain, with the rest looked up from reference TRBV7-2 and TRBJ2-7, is GAGVSQSPSNKVTEKGKDVELRCDPISGHTALYWYRQSLGQGLEFLIYFQGNSAPDKSGLPSDRFSAERTGGSVSTLTIQRTQQEDSAVYLCASRRSRDRGYEQYFGPGTRLTVT.

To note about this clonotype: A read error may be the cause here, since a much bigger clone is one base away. The CDR3: CASSHVLGTGIETQYF. CDR3 in DNA: TGCGCCAGCAGCCACGTCCTAGGTACTGGGATAGAGACCCAGTACTTC. The chain links TRBV4-1 to TRBJ2-5; no clear D. There are 16 residues in the CDR3. The V and J ends lost 3 bases and 4 bases respectively, with 18 bases between them. The V gene's germline CDR1 is MGHRA and CDR2 YSYEKL.

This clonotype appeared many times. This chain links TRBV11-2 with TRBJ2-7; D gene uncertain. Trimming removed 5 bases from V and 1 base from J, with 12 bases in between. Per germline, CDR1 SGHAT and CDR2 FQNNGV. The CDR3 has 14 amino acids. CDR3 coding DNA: TGTGCCAGCAGCCCCCAGGACGGATCCTACGAGCAGTACTTC. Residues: CASSPQDGSYEQYF.

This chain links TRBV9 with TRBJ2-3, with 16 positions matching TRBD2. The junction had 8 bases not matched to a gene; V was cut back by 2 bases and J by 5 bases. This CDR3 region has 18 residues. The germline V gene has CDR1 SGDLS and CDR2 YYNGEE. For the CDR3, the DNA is TGTGCCAGCAGCGTTCAAGGGACTAGCGGGGGGGCTGGAGATACGCAGTATTTT. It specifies CASSVQGTSGGAGDTQYF.

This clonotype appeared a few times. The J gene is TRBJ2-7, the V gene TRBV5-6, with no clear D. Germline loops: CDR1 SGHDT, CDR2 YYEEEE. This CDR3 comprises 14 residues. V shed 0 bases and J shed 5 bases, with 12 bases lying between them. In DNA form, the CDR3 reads TGTGCCAGCAGCTTGGCCTCAGAGTTCCACGAGCAGTACTTC. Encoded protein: CASSLASEFHEQYF.

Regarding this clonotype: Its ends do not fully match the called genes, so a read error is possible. The CDR3 region is CANSQVGYLSGANVLTF. Here the CDR3 DNA reads TGCGCCAACAGCCAAGTTGGCTACCTCTCTGGGGCCAACGTCCTGACTTTC. The chain combines TRBV4-1 with TRBJ2-6, with D hard to call. The CDR3 covers 17 residues. Germline assignment: CDR1 MGHRA and CDR2 YSYEKL.

The DNA of the CDR3 is TGCGCCAGCAGCGCAGAGAGGGTAGGGGGTTCGGTTGAGCAGTTCTTC. Translation gives CASSAERVGGSVEQFF. V gene TRBV4-3 combines with J gene TRBJ2-1; D may be TRBD1 (6 bases). The length of the CDR3 is 16 residues. In germline, CDR1 is LGHNA, CDR2 YSLEER. V gave up 5 bases and J gave up 9 bases, with 23 bases separating them.

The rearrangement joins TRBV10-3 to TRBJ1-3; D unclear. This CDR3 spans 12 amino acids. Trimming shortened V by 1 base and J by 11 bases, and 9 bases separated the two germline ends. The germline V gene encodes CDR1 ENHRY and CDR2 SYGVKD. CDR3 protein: CAISEFSSAIYF. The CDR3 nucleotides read TGTGCCATCAGTGAGTTTTCGAGTGCCATATATTTT.

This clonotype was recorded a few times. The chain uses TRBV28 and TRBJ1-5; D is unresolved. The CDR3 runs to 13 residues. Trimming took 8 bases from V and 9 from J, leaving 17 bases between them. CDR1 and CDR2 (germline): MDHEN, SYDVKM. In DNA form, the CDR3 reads TGTGCCAGCTCAACCGGACGGCAGCGGCCCCAGCATTTT. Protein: CASSTGRQRPQHF.

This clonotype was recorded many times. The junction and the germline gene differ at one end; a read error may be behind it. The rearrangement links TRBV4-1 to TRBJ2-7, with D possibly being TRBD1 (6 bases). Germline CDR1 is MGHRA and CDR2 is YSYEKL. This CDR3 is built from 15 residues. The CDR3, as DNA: TGCGCCAACAGCCAGATTCCGGACAGCTCCTACGAGCAGTACTTC. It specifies CANSQIPDSSYEQYF.

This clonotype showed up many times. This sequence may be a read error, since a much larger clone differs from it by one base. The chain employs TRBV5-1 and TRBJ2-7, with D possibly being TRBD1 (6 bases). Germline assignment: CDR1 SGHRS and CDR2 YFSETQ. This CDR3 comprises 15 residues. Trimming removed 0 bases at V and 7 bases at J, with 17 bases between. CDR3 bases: TGCGCCAGCAGCTTGGGGGCAGGGGTTCTAGGGGAGCAGTACTTC. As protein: CASSLGAGVLGEQYF. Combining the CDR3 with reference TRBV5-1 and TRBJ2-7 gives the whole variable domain KAGVTQTPRYLIKTRGQQVTLSCSPISGHRSVSWYQQTPGQGLQFLFEYFSETQRNKGNFPGRFSGRQFSNSRSEMNVSTLELGDSALYLCASSLGAGVLGEQYFGPGTRLTVT.

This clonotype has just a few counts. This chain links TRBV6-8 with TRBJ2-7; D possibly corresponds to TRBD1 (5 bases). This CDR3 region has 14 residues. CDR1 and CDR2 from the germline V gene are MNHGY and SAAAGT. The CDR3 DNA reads TGTGCGGCAATTAGGGGCCGTTCTTCCCACGAGCAGTACTTC. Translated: CAAIRGRSSHEQYF.

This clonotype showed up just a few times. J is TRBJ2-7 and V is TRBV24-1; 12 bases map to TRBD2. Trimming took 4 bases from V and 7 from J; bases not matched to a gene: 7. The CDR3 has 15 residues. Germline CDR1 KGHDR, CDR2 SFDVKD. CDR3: CATSDRLAGAFEQYF. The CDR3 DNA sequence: TGTGCCACCAGTGACCGACTAGCGGGAGCATTTGAGCAGTACTTC.

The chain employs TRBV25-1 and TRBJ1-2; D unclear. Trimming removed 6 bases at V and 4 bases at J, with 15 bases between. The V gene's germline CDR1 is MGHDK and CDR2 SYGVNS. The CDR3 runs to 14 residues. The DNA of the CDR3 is TGTGCCAGCAGCCCAGAGGGCCGAATCTATGGCTACACCTTC. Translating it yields CASSPEGRIYGYTF.

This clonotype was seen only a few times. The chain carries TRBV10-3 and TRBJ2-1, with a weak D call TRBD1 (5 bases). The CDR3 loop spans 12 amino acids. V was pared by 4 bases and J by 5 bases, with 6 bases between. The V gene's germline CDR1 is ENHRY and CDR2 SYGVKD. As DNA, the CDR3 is TGTGCCATCAGTGTGACAGACAATGAGCAGTTCTTC. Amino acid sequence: CAISVTDNEQFF.

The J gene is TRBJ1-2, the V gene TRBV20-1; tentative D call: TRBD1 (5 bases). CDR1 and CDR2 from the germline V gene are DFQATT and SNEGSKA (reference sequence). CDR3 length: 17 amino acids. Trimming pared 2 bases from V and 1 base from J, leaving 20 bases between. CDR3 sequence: CSARSPGPRDYNYGYTF. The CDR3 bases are TGCAGTGCTAGATCCCCAGGGCCCAGGGACTATAACTATGGCTACACCTTC.

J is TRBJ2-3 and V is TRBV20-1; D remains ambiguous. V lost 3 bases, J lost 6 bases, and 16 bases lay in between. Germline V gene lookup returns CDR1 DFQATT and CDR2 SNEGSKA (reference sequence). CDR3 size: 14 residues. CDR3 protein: CSARVTDQVDTQYF. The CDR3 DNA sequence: TGCAGTGCTAGGGTAACAGATCAGGTTGATACGCAGTATTTT.

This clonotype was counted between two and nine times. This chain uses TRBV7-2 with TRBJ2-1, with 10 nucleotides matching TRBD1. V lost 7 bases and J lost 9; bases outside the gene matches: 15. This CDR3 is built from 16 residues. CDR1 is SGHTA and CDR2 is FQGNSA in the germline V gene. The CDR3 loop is CASNPSSGQGYGEQFF. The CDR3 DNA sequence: TGTGCCAGCAACCCCTCGTCGGGACAGGGGTACGGTGAGCAGTTCTTC.

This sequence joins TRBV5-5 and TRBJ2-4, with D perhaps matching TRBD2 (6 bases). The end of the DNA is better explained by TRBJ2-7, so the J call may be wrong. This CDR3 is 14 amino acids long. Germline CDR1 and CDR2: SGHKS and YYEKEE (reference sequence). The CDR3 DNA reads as TGTGCCAGCAGCCACAGGCCAGCGGGCCCCGAGCAGTACTTC. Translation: CASSHRPAGPEQYF.